What follows are 17 T cell receptor beta chains derived from one specimen sequenced in a study of monozygotic twins with inflammatory bowel disease. TCRdb reprocessed the 5' RACE reads and keeps a single row for each CDR3 protein, giving no DNA. The sample has approximately 400,000 distinct CDR3 sequences; the top ten hold 2% to 2.5%. The sequencing input was blood. Receptors were obtained from a human donor with ulcerative colitis or Crohn's disease, or a healthy co-twin of an affected twin (not recorded which).

V is TRBV5-5 and J is TRBJ2-1; TCRdb reports TRBD2, a call that lacks DNA to check it against. Germline CDR1 and CDR2: SGHKS and YYEKEE (reference sequence). CDR3 length: 16 residues. The CDR3 protein is CASSPEAGAMGGEQFF.

The chain couples TRBV19 to TRBJ2-1. Germline assignment: CDR1 LNHDA and CDR2 SQIVND (reference sequence). The CDR3 is 16 residues long. This chain's CDR3 is CASSIEAGSSYNEQFF.

This chain joins TRBV10-3 and TRBJ2-5; TCRdb's D gene call, TRBD1, goes unchecked for lack of DNA. CDR1 is ENHRY, CDR2 SYGVKD, per germline. This CDR3 region has 15 residues. CDR3 protein: CAISEPKGQQETQYF.

The J gene is TRBJ2-3, the V gene TRBV29-1. Germline-derived CDR1 and CDR2 are SQVTM and ANQGSEA. The CDR3 has 15 amino acids. The CDR3 sequence is CSEAKDGVSSDTQYF.

V usage is TRBV5-1 and J usage is TRBJ2-1; TCRdb's D call, TRBD2, is unchecked because there is no DNA. The CDR3 totals 16 residues. The germline V gene encodes CDR1 SGHRS and CDR2 YFSETQ. The CDR3 reads CASSSISGNRLNEQFF.

The chain combines TRBV20-1 with TRBJ2-5; TCRdb's D call, TRBD2, is unchecked because there is no DNA. The CDR3 is made up of 15 amino acids. The V gene's germline CDR1 is DFQATT and CDR2 SNEGSKA (reference sequence). CDR3 sequence reads: CSASPPGRFQETQYF.

The rearrangement links TRBV5-6 to TRBJ2-2; as DNA is missing, the TRBD2 call by TCRdb cannot be tested. CDR1 and CDR2 (germline): SGHDT, YYEEEE. The CDR3 runs to 15 residues. The CDR3 reads CASSLVGTVTGELFF.

This chain joins TRBV7-2 and TRBJ2-3; TCRdb's D call of TRBD2 is untestable without DNA. This CDR3 spans 17 amino acids. Per the germline V gene, CDR1 is SGHTA and CDR2 is FQGNSA. The CDR3: CASSPRTSASSTDTQYF.

The chain joins TRBV5-1 to TRBJ1-1; TCRdb reports TRBD1, a call that lacks DNA to check it against. CDR3 length equals 14 residues. Germline-derived CDR1 and CDR2 are SGHRS and YFSETQ. CDR3 sequence reads: CASFRDRGNTEAFF.

This sequence joins TRBV7-8 and TRBJ1-1; TCRdb indicates TRBD1, and absent DNA this call remains unverified. The CDR3 has 16 residues. The germline gives CDR1 SGHVS, CDR2 FQNEAQ. This chain's CDR3 is CASSARQGGQNTEAFF.

The rearrangement uses TRBV5-1 and TRBJ1-2; TCRdb's assignment of TRBD1 cannot be checked, as there is no DNA. The CDR3 loop spans 18 amino acids. CDR1 is SGHRS and CDR2 is YFSETQ in the germline V gene. CDR3 residues: CASSVIPGQEKPNYGYTF.

The chain joins TRBV15 to TRBJ2-1; TCRdb gives TRBD2 as the D gene, but with no DNA this cannot be confirmed. The CDR3 consists of 13 residues. The germline V gene has CDR1 LNHNV and CDR2 YYDKDF (reference sequence). CDR3 amino acids: CATSIQTSGEQFF.

The V call is TRBV3-1, the J call TRBJ1-1. Germline assignment: CDR1 LGHDT and CDR2 YNNKEL (reference sequence). The CDR3 extends over 13 amino acids. CDR3: CASSQGMNTEAFF.

The CDR3 region is CSARVHSGMADTQYF. V is TRBV20-1 and J is TRBJ2-3; TCRdb's assignment of TRBD2 cannot be checked, as there is no DNA. The germline CDR1 and CDR2 sequences are DFQATT and SNEGSKA (reference sequence). The CDR3 extends over 15 amino acids.

The chain uses TRBV7-9 and TRBJ2-1; TCRdb gives TRBD1 as the D gene, but with no DNA this cannot be confirmed. The CDR3 is 17 residues long. From germline, CDR1 is SEHNR and CDR2 FQNEAQ (reference sequence). The CDR3 sequence is CASSLARGESSYNEQFF.

The rearrangement uses TRBV29-1 and TRBJ1-2. Germline V CDR1 and CDR2: SQVTM, ANQGSEA. CDR3 size: 12 residues. The CDR3 protein is CSAPSPKYGYTF.

The gene calls are TRBV12-3 or TRBV12-4 and TRBJ1-1; the D gene TCRdb calls, TRBD1, cannot be checked with no DNA. This CDR3 has 12 amino acids. CDR3 sequence reads: CASSQGDGEAFF.